Here is one T cell receptor (beta chain) with its context. The data derive from a study of blood T cell repertoires in COVID-19. Turning to the study itself: Sources were T cells, B-cell-depleted T cells, or PBMCs; the material itself was cDNA or gDNA.

The germline CDR1 and CDR2 sequences are SGHDT and YYEEEE. CDR3 length: 14 residues. The V and J ends lost 4 bases and 5 bases, in that order; junction bases with no gene match: 5. Per the original data handling: Cell counts per sample came from amplifying reference gene primers. Clones were sequenced by immunoSEQ multiplex PCR, and TCRdb holds only the in-frame ones, with some missing. Clone size and V and J calls were adopted from that table, with D and trimming inferred from the DNA. The table records about 170,000 clones, around 89% of them present only once. Sequenced sample: peripheral blood. The clonotype comes from a man in his fifties or sixties with acute or convalescent COVID-19. The chain employs TRBV5-6 and TRBJ1-4, with 7 bases fitting TRBD1. The CDR3 sequence: CASSVGQPNEKLFF. As DNA, the CDR3 is TGTGCCAGCAGCGTGGGACAGCCGAATGAAAAACTGTTTTTT.